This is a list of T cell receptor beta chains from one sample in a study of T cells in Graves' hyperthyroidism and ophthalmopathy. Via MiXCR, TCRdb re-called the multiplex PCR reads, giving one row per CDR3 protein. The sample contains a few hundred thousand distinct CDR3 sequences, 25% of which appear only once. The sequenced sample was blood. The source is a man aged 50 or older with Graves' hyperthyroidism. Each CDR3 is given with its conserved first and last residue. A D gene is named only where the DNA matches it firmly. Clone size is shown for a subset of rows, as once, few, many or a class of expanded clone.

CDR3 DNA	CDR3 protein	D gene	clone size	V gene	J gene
TGTGCCATCGTGCCAGCGCTAGCGGGACCCCCGGGGGAGAACCAGTACTTC	CAIVPALAGPPGENQYF	TRBD2	-	TRBV11-2	TRBJ2-5
TGTGCCAGCAGCTGGGGGGGGGCCTATAGCAATCAGCCCCAGCATTTT	CASSWGGAYSNQPQHF	-	-	TRBV3-1	TRBJ1-5
TGTGCCAGCAGCCGAGGACAGGGGACTGGCTACACCTTC	CASSRGQGTGYTF	TRBD1	-	TRBV3-1	TRBJ1-2
TGTGCCAGCAGCCAAGTTAACAATGAGCAGTTCTTC	CASSQVNNEQFF	-	many	TRBV3-1	TRBJ2-1
TGTGCCAGTAGTACTAGCGCCAACAATGAGCAGTTCTTC	CASSTSANNEQFF	-	-	TRBV19	TRBJ2-1
TGTGCCAGCAGTTTAGCAGGGTCCGCAGGCCTCGAGCAGTACTTC	CASSLAGSAGLEQYF	-	-	TRBV27	TRBJ2-7
TGCAGTGCTAGAGATTGGGCGGGAGGGCTACGAGAGACCCAGTACTTC	CSARDWAGGLRETQYF	TRBD2	-	TRBV20-1	TRBJ2-5
TGTGCCAGCAGCTTGGGACTAGCGCTCTACAATGAGCAGTTCTTC	CASSLGLALYNEQFF	TRBD2	-	TRBV5-1	TRBJ2-1
TGTGCCAGTAGTTTCGGGACTACCGTTACCTACGAGCAGTACTTC	CASSFGTTVTYEQYF	TRBD2	-	TRBV19	TRBJ2-7
TGTGCCAGCAGCCCATCCCGGGACCTGGAGCAGTTCTTC	CASSPSRDLEQFF	-	few	TRBV7-8	TRBJ2-1
TGTGCCAGCAGCTTAGCGAGACAGGCTAACTATGGCTACACCTTC	CASSLARQANYGYTF	-	few	TRBV7-9	TRBJ1-2
TGTGCCAGCAGCTCCCGCGGGGGGGGCGCATCCTACAATGAGCAGTTCTTC	CASSSRGGGASYNEQFF	TRBD2	many	TRBV11-2	TRBJ2-1
TGCGCCAGCAGCGAAGATAGCGGGAGGGGCGAGCAGTACTTC	CASSEDSGRGEQYF	TRBD2	few	TRBV5-1	TRBJ2-7
TGTGCCAGCAGCCACCACCCGACACGGGATCGTTCCTACAATGAGCAGTTCTTC	CASSHHPTRDRSYNEQFF	-	many	TRBV7-9	TRBJ2-1
TGTGCCAGCAGTGAATCCAACACCGGGGAGCTGTTTTTT	CASSESNTGELFF	-	-	TRBV2	TRBJ2-2
TGTGCCAGCAGCCGATCCAGGGGACCCGCTGGGGCCAACGTCCTGACTTTC	CASSRSRGPAGANVLTF	-	once	TRBV7-9	TRBJ2-6
TGTGCCAGCAGTTTAGACCTAAAAAACACCATATATTTT	CASSLDLKNTIYF	-	-	TRBV28	TRBJ1-3
TGCAGCGTTGAAGTGATAATGAACACTGAAGCTTTCTTT	CSVEVIMNTEAFF	-	many	TRBV29-1	TRBJ1-1
TGCAGCGTTGTTGGCGCGACAAGCGAGCAGTACTTC	CSVVGATSEQYF	-	few	TRBV29-1	TRBJ2-7
TGTGCCAGCAGCTTGGGACTTGGTGCTGAAGCTTTCTTT	CASSLGLGAEAFF	-	few	TRBV7-3	TRBJ1-1
TGCGCCAGCAGCCATCGACAGGGCGGAGGCTATGGCTACACCTTC	CASSHRQGGGYGYTF	TRBD1	few	TRBV5-1	TRBJ1-2
TGTGCCAGCTGCCTAGCGAATTACGAGCAGTACTTC	CASCLANYEQYF	-	many	TRBV2	TRBJ2-7
TGCAGCGTCCTCCCTCGGGGGGAGGTTGAAGCTTTCTTT	CSVLPRGEVEAFF	-	few	TRBV29-1	TRBJ1-1
TGTGCCAGTACCCCCCCGGGGACAGGGGTTTACAATGAGCAGTTCTTC	CASTPPGTGVYNEQFF	TRBD1	-	TRBV7-3	TRBJ2-1
TGCAGTGCTACGGACCTAACCGGCGAAAAACTGTTTTTT	CSATDLTGEKLFF	-	few	TRBV20-1	TRBJ1-4
TGTGCCAGCGGCGGGGTCAGTGATACTGAAGCTTTCTTT	CASGGVSDTEAFF	-	-	TRBV28	TRBJ1-1
TGTGCCAGCAGCCAAGACCTCAGGGGGCGCGAGCAGTACTTC	CASSQDLRGREQYF	TRBD1	-	TRBV14	TRBJ2-7
TGTGCCAGCAGTGAAGCATATGGGCAGTACGAGCAGTACTTC	CASSEAYGQYEQYF	-	-	TRBV6-1	TRBJ2-7
TGCGCCAGCAGAATAAAGGCGGGAGTGGAGACCCAGTACTTC	CASRIKAGVETQYF	TRBD2	-	TRBV5-1	TRBJ2-5
TGTGCCAGCAGCTTAGAGAGGCGGGCGGGAAGCTCCTACGAGCAGTACTTC	CASSLERRAGSSYEQYF	-	many	TRBV7-2	TRBJ2-7
TGCGCCAGCAGCTTGCAGCAGGGGGGAATTTTCTACGAGCAGTACTTC	CASSLQQGGIFYEQYF	-	-	TRBV5-1	TRBJ2-7
TGTGCCACCGGGGAGCGGGGTCAAACCGGGGAGCTGTTTTTT	CATGERGQTGELFF	TRBD2	-	TRBV15	TRBJ2-2
TGCAGTGCTAGAGGTCTCGGGGGTTCTCTGCAAGAGACCCAGTACTTC	CSARGLGGSLQETQYF	-	-	TRBV20-1	TRBJ2-5
TGTGCCAGCAGTTTTATGGGATCAGATACGCAGTATTTT	CASSFMGSDTQYF	-	many	TRBV6-1	TRBJ2-3
TGTGCCAGCAGCGTCGACAGGGATCAAGAGACCCAGTACTTC	CASSVDRDQETQYF	TRBD1	-	TRBV11-3	TRBJ2-5
TGCAGTGCTAGACCTAGCGGGAGAGTGAGCACCGGGGAGCTGTTTTTT	CSARPSGRVSTGELFF	TRBD2	-	TRBV20-1	TRBJ2-2
TGTGCCAGTAGTACCAGGGGCGAAATGGACACTGAAGCTTTCTTT	CASSTRGEMDTEAFF	-	-	TRBV19	TRBJ1-1
TGCGCCAGCGCCAGGGAGGGACGGGAAGATACGCAGTATTTT	CASAREGREDTQYF	TRBD2	-	TRBV5-1	TRBJ2-3
TGCAGTGTCGGAAGCGGGAGAACAGATACGCAGTATTTT	CSVGSGRTDTQYF	TRBD2	many	TRBV20-1	TRBJ2-3
TGTGCCAGCAGTGAAACGGGGGCCGAGTGGTTCGGGACCCTGGAGACCCAGTACTTC	CASSETGAEWFGTLETQYF	-	many	TRBV6-1	TRBJ2-5
TGTGCCAGCAGTTTAGTCGGGGGTCGTGGATCACCCCTCCACTTT	CASSLVGGRGSPLHF	-	few	TRBV12-3/TRBV12-4	TRBJ1-6